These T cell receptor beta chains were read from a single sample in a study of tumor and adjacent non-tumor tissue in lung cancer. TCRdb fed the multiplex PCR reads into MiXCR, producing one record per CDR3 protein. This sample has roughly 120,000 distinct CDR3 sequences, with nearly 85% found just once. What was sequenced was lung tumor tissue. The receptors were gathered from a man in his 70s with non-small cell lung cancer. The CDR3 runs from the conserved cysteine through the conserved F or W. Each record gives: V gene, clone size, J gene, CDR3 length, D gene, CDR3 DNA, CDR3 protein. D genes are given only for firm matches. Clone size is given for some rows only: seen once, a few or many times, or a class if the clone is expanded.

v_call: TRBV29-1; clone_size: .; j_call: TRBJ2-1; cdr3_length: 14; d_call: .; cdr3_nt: TGCAGCGCCGTGGAGAGGGACACAAACAATGAGCAGTTCTTC; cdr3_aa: CSAVERDTNNEQFF
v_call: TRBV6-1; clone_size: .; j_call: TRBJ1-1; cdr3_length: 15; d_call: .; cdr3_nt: TGTGCCAGCAGTGAACGAAGGAAGTTACACACTGAAGCTTTCTTT; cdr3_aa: CASSERRKLHTEAFF
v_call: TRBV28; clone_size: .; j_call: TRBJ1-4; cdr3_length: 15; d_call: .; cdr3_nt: TGTGTCAGCAGTTTATGGTCGGGTACTAATGAAAGACTGTTTTTT; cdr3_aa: CVSSLWSGTNERLFF
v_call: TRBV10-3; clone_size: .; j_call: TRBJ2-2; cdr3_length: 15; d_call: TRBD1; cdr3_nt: TGTCCCATCACTACAGGGGCAAGTTACACCGGAGAGCTGTTTTTT; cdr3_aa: CPITTGASYTGELFF
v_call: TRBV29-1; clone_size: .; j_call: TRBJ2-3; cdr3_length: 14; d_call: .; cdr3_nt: TGCAGCGTTGGACGACAAGCTTCAGAGGATACGCAGTATTTT; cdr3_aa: CSVGRQASEDTQYF
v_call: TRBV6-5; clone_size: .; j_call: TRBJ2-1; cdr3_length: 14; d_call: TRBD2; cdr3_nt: TGTGCCAGTAATTTACGGACTAGCATCAATGAGCAGTTCTTC; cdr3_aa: CASNLRTSINEQFF
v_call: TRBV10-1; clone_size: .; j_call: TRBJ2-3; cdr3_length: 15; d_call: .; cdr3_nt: TGCGCCAGCAGTGAGTCGAAACTGGCCGCAGATACGCACCATTTT; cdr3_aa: CASSESKLAADTHHF
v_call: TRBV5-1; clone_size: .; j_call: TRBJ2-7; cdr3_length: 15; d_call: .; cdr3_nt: TGCGCCAGCAGCTTGGCCGACGACGGAAGATACGAGCAGTACTTC; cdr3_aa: CASSLADDGRYEQYF
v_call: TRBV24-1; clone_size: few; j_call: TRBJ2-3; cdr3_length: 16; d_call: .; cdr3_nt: TGTGCCACCAGTGGTCCGAGAGGCCTATTTACAGATACGCAGTATTTT; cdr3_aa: CATSGPRGLFTDTQYF
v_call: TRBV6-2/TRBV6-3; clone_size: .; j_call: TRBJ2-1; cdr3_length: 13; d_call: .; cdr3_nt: TGTGCCAGCAGACGCCTCGTCGGAAACGAGCAGTTCTTC; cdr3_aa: CASRRLVGNEQFF
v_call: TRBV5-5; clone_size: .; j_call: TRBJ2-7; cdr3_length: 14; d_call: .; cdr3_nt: TGTGCTAGCAGCCGCCGGAACAGGGGGGGCGAGCAGTACTTC; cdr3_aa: CASSRRNRGGEQYF
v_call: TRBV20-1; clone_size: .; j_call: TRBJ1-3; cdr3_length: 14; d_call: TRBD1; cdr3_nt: TGCAGTGCTCCGGACAGGTCCTCTGGAAACACCATATATTTT; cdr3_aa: CSAPDRSSGNTIYF
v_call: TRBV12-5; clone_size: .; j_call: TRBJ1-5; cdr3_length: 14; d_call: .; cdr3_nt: TGTGCTAGTGGGTTTACCGCTGGCAGTCAGCCCCAGCATTTT; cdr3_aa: CASGFTAGSQPQHF
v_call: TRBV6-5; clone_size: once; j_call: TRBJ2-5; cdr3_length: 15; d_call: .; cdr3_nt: TGTGCCAGCAGTTGTATCGGTCCGGGAACGGGGACCCAATACTTC; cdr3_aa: CASSCIGPGTGTQYF
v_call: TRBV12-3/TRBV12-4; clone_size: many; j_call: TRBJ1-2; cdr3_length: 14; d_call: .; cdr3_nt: TGTGCCAGCAGCCCAACCCGGGACGGATATGGCTACACCTTC; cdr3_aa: CASSPTRDGYGYTF
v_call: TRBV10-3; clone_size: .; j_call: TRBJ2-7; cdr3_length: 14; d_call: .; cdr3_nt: TGTGCCTGCACAACCGGGAAAGGCCCCTACGAGCCGTACTTC; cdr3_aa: CACTTGKGPYEPYF
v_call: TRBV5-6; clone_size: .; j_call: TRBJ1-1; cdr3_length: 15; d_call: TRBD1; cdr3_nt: TGTGCCAGCAGAGGGACAGGTTTGTCAAACACTGAAGCTTTCTTT; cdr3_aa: CASRGTGLSNTEAFF
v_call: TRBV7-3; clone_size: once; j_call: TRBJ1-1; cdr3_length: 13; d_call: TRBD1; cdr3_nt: TGTGCCAGCAGCCACACAGGGGACTCTGAAACTTTCTTT; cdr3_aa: CASSHTGDSETFF
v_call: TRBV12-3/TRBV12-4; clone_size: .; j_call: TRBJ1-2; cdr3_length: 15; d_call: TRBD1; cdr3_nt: TGTGCCAGCAGTTTATTGACAGGGCTTGGCTATGGCTATGCCTTC; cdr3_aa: CASSLLTGLGYGYAF
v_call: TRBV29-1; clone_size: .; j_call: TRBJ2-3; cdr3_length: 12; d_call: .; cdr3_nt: TGTAGCCTTGATAAGGGCGCAGATACGCAGTATTTT; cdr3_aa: CSLDKGADTQYF
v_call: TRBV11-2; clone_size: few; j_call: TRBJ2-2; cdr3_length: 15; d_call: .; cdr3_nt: TGTGCCAGTAGCCCCCTAGTGGGGGGAACCGGGGAGCTGTTTTTT; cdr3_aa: CASSPLVGGTGELFF
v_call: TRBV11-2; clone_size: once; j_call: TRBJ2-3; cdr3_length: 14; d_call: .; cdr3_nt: TGTGCCAACAGCCTAACCGCAGGCTCAAATACGCAGTATTTT; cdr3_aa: CANSLTAGSNTQYF
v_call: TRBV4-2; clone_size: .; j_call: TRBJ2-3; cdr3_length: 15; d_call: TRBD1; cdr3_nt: TGTGCCAGCAGGCTCCAAGGGACAGGGGATCAGCCCCAGTATTTT; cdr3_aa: CASRLQGTGDQPQYF
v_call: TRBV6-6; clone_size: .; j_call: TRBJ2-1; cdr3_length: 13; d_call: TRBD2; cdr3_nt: TGTACCAGCCAGACTAGCGGGGGGGATGAGCAGTTCTTC; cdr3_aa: CTSQTSGGDEQFF
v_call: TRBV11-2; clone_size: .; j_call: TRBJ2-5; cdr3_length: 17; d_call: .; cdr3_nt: TGTGCCAGCAGCATAGAGACTAGTCGGGAATTCGGGGAGATCCAGTACTTC; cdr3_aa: CASSIETSREFGEIQYF
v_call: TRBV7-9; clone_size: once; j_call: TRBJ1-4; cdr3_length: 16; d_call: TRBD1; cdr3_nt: TGTGCCAGCAGTCGGGGACAGGGGGCAACTAATGTAAAACAGTTTTTT; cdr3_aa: CASSRGQGATNVKQFF
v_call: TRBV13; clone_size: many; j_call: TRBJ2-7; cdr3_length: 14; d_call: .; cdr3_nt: TGTGCCAGCAGCCCCGCGAGGTCGGGCTACGAGCAGTACTTC; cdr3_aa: CASSPARSGYEQYF
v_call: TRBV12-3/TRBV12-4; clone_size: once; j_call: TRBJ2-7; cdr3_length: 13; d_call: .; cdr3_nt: TGTGCCAGCAGTCCTCCGGACTCCCACGAGCAGTACTTC; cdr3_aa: CASSPPDSHEQYF
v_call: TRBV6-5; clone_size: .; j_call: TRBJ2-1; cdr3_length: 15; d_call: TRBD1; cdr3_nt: TGTGCCAGCAATTACCTACAGGGGGTAAGGAATAAGCAGTTCTTC; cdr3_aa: CASNYLQGVRNKQFF
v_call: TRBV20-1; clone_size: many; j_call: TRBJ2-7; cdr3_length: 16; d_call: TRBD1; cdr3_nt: TGCAGTGCTAGGCAACCGGGACAGGGGATTCTCGGCGAGCAGTACTTC; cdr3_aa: CSARQPGQGILGEQYF
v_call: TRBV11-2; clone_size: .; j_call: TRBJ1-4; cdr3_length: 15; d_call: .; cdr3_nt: .; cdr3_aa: CARAEVGQVMRNCFF
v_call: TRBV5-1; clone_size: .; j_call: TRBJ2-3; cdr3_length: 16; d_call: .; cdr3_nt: TGCGCCAGGAACCCCTTTTATTCGGGGGGCTCGGATACGCAGTATTTT; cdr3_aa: CARNPFYSGGSDTQYF
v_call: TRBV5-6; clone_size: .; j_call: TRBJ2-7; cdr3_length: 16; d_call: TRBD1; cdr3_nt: TGTGCCGGCAGCTCTAACAGGGGGAGCTTTAGGTACGAGCAGAACTTC; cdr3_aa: CAGSSNRGSFRYEQNF
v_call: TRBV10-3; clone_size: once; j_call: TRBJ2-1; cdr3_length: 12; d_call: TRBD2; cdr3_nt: TGTACCCATCAAAAGGGAGGGGTTGAGCAGTTCTTC; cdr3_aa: CTHQKGGVEQFF
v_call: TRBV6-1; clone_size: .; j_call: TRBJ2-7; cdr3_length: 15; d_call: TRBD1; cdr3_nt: TGTGCCAGCAATGATCTCGGGACAGCGACCTACGAGCAGTATTTC; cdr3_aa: CASNDLGTATYEQYF
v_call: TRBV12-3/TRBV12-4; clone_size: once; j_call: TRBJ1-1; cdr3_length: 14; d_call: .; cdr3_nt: TGTACCAGAAAACGGACAGATGCTGACACTGAAGCTTTCTTT; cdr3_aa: CTRKRTDADTEAFF
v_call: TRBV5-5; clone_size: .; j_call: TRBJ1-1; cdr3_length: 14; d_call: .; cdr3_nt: TGTGCCAGCAATCCGGACATCACGAACACTGGAGCTTTCTTT; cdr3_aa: CASNPDITNTGAFF
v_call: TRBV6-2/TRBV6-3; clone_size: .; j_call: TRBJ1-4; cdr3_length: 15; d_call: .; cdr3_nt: TGTGCCAGCAACTTACGTTCCGGATGGAATGAAAAACTGTTTTTT; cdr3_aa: CASNLRSGWNEKLFF
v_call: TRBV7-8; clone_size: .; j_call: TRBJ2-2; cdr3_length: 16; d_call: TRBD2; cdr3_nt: TGTGCCAGCAGCACCATGACTAGCGCGGGGACCGGGGAGCTGTTTTTT; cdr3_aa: CASSTMTSAGTGELFF
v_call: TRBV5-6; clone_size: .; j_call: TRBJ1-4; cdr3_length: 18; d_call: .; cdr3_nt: TGTACTAGCAGCTTGATGGGGCCAGCCTTGTTAACTAATGAAAAACTGTTTTTT; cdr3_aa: CTSSLMGPALLTNEKLFF
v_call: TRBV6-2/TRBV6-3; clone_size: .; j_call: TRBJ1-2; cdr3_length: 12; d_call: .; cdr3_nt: TGTGCCTGCACTTACCGGCAGAATGGCTACACCTTC; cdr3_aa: CACTYRQNGYTF
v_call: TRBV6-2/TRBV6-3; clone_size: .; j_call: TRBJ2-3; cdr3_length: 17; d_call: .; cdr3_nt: TGTGCCAGCAGTTACCCGATGACAGTAGACCACCAGGATACGTATTATTTT; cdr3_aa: CASSYPMTVDHQDTYYF
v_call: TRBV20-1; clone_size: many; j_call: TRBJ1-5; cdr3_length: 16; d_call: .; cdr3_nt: TGCAGTGCTAGAGATCTAGGGGATGATCGCAATCAGCCCCAGCATTTT; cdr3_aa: CSARDLGDDRNQPQHF
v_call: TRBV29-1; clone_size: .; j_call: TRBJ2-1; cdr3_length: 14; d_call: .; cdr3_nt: TGCAGCGCTGTGGGCAGGGGCACAAACAAAGAACAGTTCTTC; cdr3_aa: CSAVGRGTNKEQFF
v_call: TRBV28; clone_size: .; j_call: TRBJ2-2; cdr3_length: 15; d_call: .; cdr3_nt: TGTGTCAGCAAGGGATCCGGGTGGAACACCGGGGAGCTGTTTTTT; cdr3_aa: CVSKGSGWNTGELFF